Below are 16 T cell receptor beta chains sequenced from a single sample in a study of CD8+CD57+ T cells in acquired aplastic anemia. CDR3 and TCR beta VDJ profiling relied on genomic DNA as the template. MiXCR was run by TCRdb on the reads, yielding one entry per CDR3 protein. The data hold under 500,000 distinct CDR3 sequences, with less than 35% observed a single time. CD8+CD57+ cell expansion had been shown by flow cytometry in patients chosen for sequencing. The sample taken for sequencing was sorted CD4+, CD8+, or CD8+CD57+ T cells (not recorded which) from PBMCs. The origin of the receptors is a human donor with aplastic anemia.

The rearrangement joins TRBV29-1 to TRBJ1-1, with TRBD1 matching 7 bases. The germline gives CDR1 SQVTM, CDR2 ANQGSEA. The trim removed 4 bases at V and 6 bases at J, leaving 5 bases unmatched. CDR3 length: 12 amino acids. CDR3 DNA sequence: TGCAGCGTTGTACAGGGGCGGGCTGAAGCTTTCTTT. Protein product: CSVVQGRAEAFF.

This clonotype was counted ten times or more. This chain uses TRBV19 with TRBJ1-5; D gene uncertain. Germline CDR1 LNHDA, CDR2 SQIVND (reference sequence). CDR3 length: 14 residues. Trimming took 5 bases from V and 1 from J, leaving 9 bases between them. The CDR3 DNA reads as TGTGCCAGTAGTTCGGGCAGGAGCAATCAGCCCCAGCATTTT. It specifies CASSSGRSNQPQHF.

Many counts were recorded for this clonotype. The chain employs TRBV7-2 and TRBJ1-1; no clear D. Germline values: CDR1 SGHTA, CDR2 FQGNSA. The V and J ends lost 0 bases and 1 base respectively, with 3 bases between them. CDR3 length: 13 amino acids. CDR3 region: CASSLAANTEAFF. For the CDR3, the DNA is TGTGCCAGCAGCTTAGCAGCGAACACTGAAGCTTTCTTT.

As to this clonotype: A much larger clone sits a single nucleotide away, making a read error possible. The J gene is TRBJ2-1, the V gene TRBV19; unclear D gene. The DNA end is more similar to TRBJ2-7, so the J call may be wrong. Germline V lookup: CDR1 LNHDA, CDR2 SQIVND (reference sequence). The CDR3 covers 13 residues. In DNA form, the CDR3 reads TGTGCCAGTAGTCTAGGGAACTACAATGAGCAGTACTTC. It codes for CASSLGNYNEQYF.

The chain employs TRBV7-6 and TRBJ2-5; TRBD2 matches at 9 bases. Germline assignment: CDR1 SGHVS and CDR2 FNYEAQ. The CDR3 length is 17 residues. With V trimmed by 5 bases and J by 5 bases, 15 bases remained unmatched. Here the CDR3 DNA reads TGTGCCAGCAGCCAAGTAGGAAGCGGGGGGCCGGGGGAGACCCAGTACTTC. Its translation: CASSQVGSGGPGETQYF.

V gene TRBV5-1 combines with J gene TRBJ2-7; maybe TRBD2 (5 bases). Trimming left V 4 bases short and J 0 bases short, with 11 bases between. CDR1 is SGHRS, CDR2 YFSETQ, per germline. This CDR3 is 14 amino acids long. CDR3 nucleotide sequence: TGCGCCAGCAGCAACGACTATGCCTCCTACGAGCAGTACTTC. Amino acids: CASSNDYASYEQYF.

This clonotype has a count of ten or more. The chain uses TRBV10-3 and TRBJ1-6; D is uncertain. The CDR3 runs to 16 residues. The V end lost 6 bases, the J end lost 8 bases, and 20 bases lay between the germline ends. Germline V gene lookup returns CDR1 ENHRY and CDR2 SYGVKD. The CDR3 bases are TGTGCCATCAGCCTTGACCAGACCCCAGTATATTCACCCCTCCACTTT. Amino acids: CAISLDQTPVYSPLHF.

This clonotype was detected once. This sequence joins TRBV15 and TRBJ2-7; D might be TRBD2 (5 bases). The germline V and J ends were trimmed by 1 base and 3 bases, with 10 bases remaining between them. The V gene's germline CDR1 is LNHNV and CDR2 YYDKDF (reference sequence). This CDR3 has 14 amino acids. Here the CDR3 DNA reads TGTGCCACCAGCAGAGCCAGAGAGGGCTACGAGCAGTACTTC. It codes for CATSRAREGYEQYF.

J is TRBJ2-1 and V is TRBV12-3 or TRBV12-4; 7 bases match TRBD1. J was trimmed by 4 bases and V by 4 bases; bases with no gene match: 7. This CDR3 region has 15 residues. The CDR3 DNA reads TGTGCCAGCAGTTCCCCATCAGGGGGATACAATGAGCAGTTCTTC. This codes for CASSSPSGGYNEQFF.

Remarks on this clonotype: A junction boundary mismatches the germline segment, possibly from a read error. The chain joins TRBV25-1 to TRBJ2-2; D perhaps matches TRBD1 (6 bases). CDR3 length equals 16 residues. CDR1 and CDR2 from the germline V gene are MGHDK and SYGVNS. The CDR3 region is CVSTTSTGSWTGELLF. The CDR3 nucleotides are TGTGTCAGCACCACGAGTACAGGGTCTTGGACCGGGGAGCTGCTTTTT.

This clonotype turned up a few times. A much larger clone differs from this one at a single base, so this may be a read error. The conserved phenylalanine or tryptophan normally closing the CDR3 is absent here, so this likely arose from a read error. This rearrangement joins TRBV12-3 or TRBV12-4 to TRBJ1-6; D gene unclear. This CDR3 has 13 amino acids. The V gene lost 6 bases and the J gene lost 10 bases, with 13 bases spanning the gap. The CDR3 DNA reads TGTGCCAGCAGGGACGAGGGAGACTCACCCCTCCACCTT. It translates to CASRDEGDSPLHL.

This chain joins TRBV19 and TRBJ1-5; D gene uncertain. With 5 bases removed from V and 0 bases from J, the gap between germline ends came to 20 bases. Per germline, CDR1 LNHDA and CDR2 SQIVND (reference sequence). CDR3 length: 18 amino acids. CDR3 bases: TGTGCCAGTAGTGTCGGGAGGCCCATCCCGTCTAGCAATCAGCCCCAGCATTTT. Translating gives CASSVGRPIPSSNQPQHF.

The rearrangement uses TRBV29-1 and TRBJ2-1; possibly TRBD1 or TRBD2 for D (5 bases each). The V gene lost 5 bases and the J gene lost 4 bases, with 15 bases spanning the gap. Germline assignment: CDR1 SQVTM and CDR2 ANQGSEA. The CDR3 runs 14 residues. This CDR3 is CSVTGTQAYNEQFF. DNA for the CDR3: TGCAGCGTTACGGGGACCCAAGCTTACAATGAGCAGTTCTTC.

This clonotype was picked up a small number of times. The rearrangement uses TRBV5-1 and TRBJ1-4; no firm D call. CDR1 SGHRS and CDR2 YFSETQ come from the germline V gene. V lost 4 bases to trimming and J lost 5 bases, with 12 bases between them. The CDR3 consists of 14 residues. CDR3 DNA sequence: TGCGCCAGCAGCCCCTCGGTGAACAATGAAAAACTGTTTTTT. Its protein product is CASSPSVNNEKLFF. The whole variable domain, filled in from reference TRBV5-1 and TRBJ1-4, reads KAGVTQTPRYLIKTRGQQVTLSCSPISGHRSVSWYQQTPGQGLQFLFEYFSETQRNKGNFPGRFSGRQFSNSRSEMNVSTLELGDSALYLCASSPSVNNEKLFFGSGTQLSVL.

The J gene is TRBJ1-1, the V gene TRBV7-3; tentative D call: TRBD1 (6 bases). Trimming removed 5 bases at V and 10 bases at J, with 14 bases between. CDR1 and CDR2 (germline): SGHTA, FQGTGA. The CDR3 sequence is 12 residues long. As DNA, the CDR3 is TGTGCCAGCAGCCTGGCGACAGGCTCAGCTTTCTTT. The encoded protein is CASSLATGSAFF.

This chain uses TRBV24-1 with TRBJ1-2, with 10 bases aligning to TRBD1. The germline V gene has CDR1 KGHDR and CDR2 SFDVKD. The CDR3 sequence is 15 residues long. The V and J ends lost 1 base and 8 bases, in that order; junction bases with no gene match: 6. CDR3 sequence (DNA): TGTGCCACCAGTGATTTTAAAGACAGGGGGCCAGGCTACACCTTC. It yields the protein CATSDFKDRGPGYTF.